The text below deals with one T cell receptor beta chain. Its antigen remains unidentified. This specimen includes other DNA sequences encoding the same CDR3. Across a few donor pairs, the naive, memory, effector memory and TEMRA subsets were sequenced without stimulation. The assay was immunoSEQ multiplex PCR, and TCRdb's table has in-frame clones only and misses some. The table includes tens of thousands of clones, roughly 83% detected once. The data stem from a study of siplizumab effects on memory and regulatory T cells. Whole-study findings and limits: Siplizumab significantly reduced alloreactive sequences traceable to unstimulated CD4+ memory cells.

The sequencing input was memory CD4+ T cells sorted from blood. This TCR came from a human donor in good health.

CDR3 DNA sequence: TGTGCCAGCAGCTTACAGGTTGAAAAACTGTTTTTT. Translated, it gives CASSLQVEKLFF. This sequence joins TRBV7-9 and TRBJ1-4; no firm D call. The CDR3 is 12 amino acids. Germline CDR1 SEHNR, CDR2 FQNEAQ (reference sequence). Between the trimmed V and J ends, which lost 2 bases and 7 bases, there was a span of 5 bases.